The present entry profiles one TCR beta chain with its context. This sample was taken from a study of ipilimumab plus nivolumab after autologous stem cell transplantation. Turning to the study itself: The DLBCL cohort had primary refractory and relapsed disease, with 18-month progression-free survival of about 86% and 29%.

The germline V gene encodes CDR1 LNHDA and CDR2 SQIVND (reference sequence). This CDR3 has 16 amino acids. V lost 5 bases, J lost 1 base, and 7 bases stayed unmatched. Assay: immunoSEQ multiplex PCR; the TCRdb copy retains only in-frame clones and omits some. The table records more than 20,000 clones, 77% of them present only once. Starting 14 to 28 days after autologous transplant, ipilimumab 1 mg/kg was given. The input for sequencing was PBMCs, taken in a trial of ipilimumab plus nivolumab as post-transplant consolidation. This chain uses TRBV19 with TRBJ1-5; 8 bases map to TRBD1. The origin of this receptor is a male donor with diffuse large B-cell lymphoma. DNA of the CDR3: TGTGCCAGTAGTTCCCGACAGGGGAAGAGCAATCAGCCCCAGCATTTT. Translation: CASSSRQGKSNQPQHF.